The next 18 T cell receptor beta chains were all read from a single sample in a study of blood T cell repertoires in COVID-19. Sequenced by immunoSEQ multiplex PCR; TCRdb stores in-frame clones only, minus some. The top ten hold 1.5% to 1.7% of the sample, which has roughly 380,000 clones, around 89% seen once. Sequenced input: peripheral blood. These receptors were obtained from a woman aged 40 to 50 with COVID-19, enrolled during active disease.

This clone showed up just once. V usage is TRBV7-2 and J usage is TRBJ1-5, with a tentative D call TRBD1 (5 bases). Trimming left V 1 base short and J 2 bases short, with 9 bases between. The CDR3 has 15 amino acids. CDR1 SGHTA and CDR2 FQGNSA come from the germline V gene. The CDR3 coding sequence is TGTGCCAGCAGCTTAGTTTTCAGGGGCAATCAGCCCCAGCATTTT. Translating it yields CASSLVFRGNQPQHF.

The chain links TRBV3-1 (or the pseudogene TRBV3-2) to TRBJ2-1; perhaps TRBD2 as D (5 bases). The CDR3 runs 14 residues. Trimming removed 3 bases from V and 4 bases from J, with 10 bases in between. Germline CDR1 reads LGHDT; CDR2 reads YNNKEL (reference sequence). The CDR3 region is CASSQGERYNEQFF. The CDR3 region has the DNA TGTGCCAGCAGCCAGGGAGAGCGGTACAATGAGCAGTTCTTC.

On this clone: Other nucleotide sequences from this sample produce the same CDR3. The chain recombines TRBV30 with TRBJ1-2; tentative D call: TRBD1 (6 bases). Trimming stripped 5 bases from V and 1 base from J, with 11 bases between. The CDR3 is 13 residues long. Germline lookup yields CDR1 GTSNPN and CDR2 SVGIG (reference sequence). This CDR3 is CAWSQGINYGYTF. The CDR3 DNA sequence: TGTGCCTGGTCACAGGGCATTAACTATGGCTACACCTTC.

The chain has TRBV6-5 and TRBJ1-4, with D perhaps TRBD1 (5 bases). With 6 bases removed from V and 3 bases from J, the gap between germline ends came to 11 bases. Germline values: CDR1 MNHEY, CDR2 SVGAGI. CDR3 length: 14 amino acids. CDR3 DNA: TGTGCCAGCAGGAAGGGGTGGGCTAATGAAAAACTGTTTTTT. Protein: CASRKGWANEKLFF.

This clone was observed a handful of times. This rearrangement joins TRBV19 to TRBJ1-3, with 9 positions matching TRBD1. V gave up 6 bases and J gave up 0 bases; unmatched junction bases: 3. Germline assignment: CDR1 LNHDA and CDR2 SQIVND (reference sequence). This CDR3 contains 15 residues. In DNA, the CDR3 is TGTGCCAGTAGGGGGACAGGGCGCTCTGGAAACACCATATATTTT. Its translation: CASRGTGRSGNTIYF.

The rearrangement links TRBV2 to TRBJ1-5, with D perhaps matching TRBD1 (5 bases). The CDR3 totals 15 residues. Germline V gene sequence: CDR1 SNHLY, CDR2 FYNNEI. V lost 3 bases and J lost 2, with 11 bases in between. The CDR3 region is CASSEGLAGNQPQHF. The DNA for the CDR3 is TGTGCCAGCAGTGAGGGGCTGGCCGGCAATCAGCCCCAGCATTTT.

The J gene is TRBJ1-2, the V gene TRBV21-1; the D call TRBD1 from the table was never checked on the DNA. TRBV21-1 is assigned pseudogene status. The CDR3 is made up of 15 amino acids. The CDR3 nucleotides are TGTGCCAGCAGCAGAGAAGACAGGGGCGGCGATTGCTACACCTTC. Translating it yields CASSREDRGGDCYTF.

CDR3 coding DNA: TGTGCCAGCAGCTTGGAGTTGGGGGGTGACTATGGCTACACCTTC. Translated, it gives CASSLELGGDYGYTF. The rearrangement links TRBV5-6 to TRBJ1-2; a possible D gene is TRBD1 (5 bases). The CDR3 length is 15 residues. Trimming pared 0 bases from V and 3 bases from J, leaving 12 bases between. Per the germline V gene, CDR1 is SGHDT and CDR2 is YYEEEE.

With respect to this clone: Compared with germline, one end of the junction differs, possibly owing to a read error. This rearrangement joins TRBV4-3 to TRBJ2-2; TRBD2 matches 10 bases. Germline loops: CDR1 LGHNA, CDR2 YSLEER. This CDR3 spans 17 amino acids. CDR3 in DNA: TGCGCCAGCAGCCAAGAGATCAGCGGGAGGGCCACCGGGGAGCTGCTTTTT. It encodes CASSQEISGRATGELLF.

This chain connects TRBV24-1 to TRBJ1-5; 9 bases align to TRBD1. The CDR3 loop spans 15 amino acids. With V trimmed by 6 bases and J by 7 bases, 9 bases remained unmatched. The V gene's germline CDR1 is KGHDR and CDR2 SFDVKD. CDR3 bases: TGTGCCACCAGTCAAGGGGACAGGGTTGAACAGCCCCAGCATTTT. The encoded protein is CATSQGDRVEQPQHF.

The genes are TRBV11-2 and TRBJ2-1, with a tentative D call TRBD2 (5 bases). Germline CDR1 is SGHAT and CDR2 is FQNNGV. V was cut by 3 bases and J by 6 bases, with 18 bases left in between. The CDR3 sequence is 16 residues long. The CDR3 region is CASSFVPGRGINEQFF. The CDR3, as DNA: TGTGCCAGCAGCTTTGTCCCGGGCAGAGGGATCAATGAGCAGTTCTTC. Based on the CDR3 plus reference TRBV11-2 and TRBJ2-1, the full variable domain is EAGVAQSPRYKIIEKRQSVAFWCNPISGHATLYWYQQILGQGPKLLIQFQNNGVVDDSQLPKDRFSAERLKGVDSTLKIQPAKLEDSAVYLCASSFVPGRGINEQFFGPGTRLTVL.

The chain joins TRBV4-3 to TRBJ1-1; 7 nucleotides align to TRBD1. CDR1 and CDR2 from the germline V gene are LGHNA and YSLEER. This CDR3 is 17 amino acids long. The V gene end was trimmed by 1 base and the J gene end by 4 bases; junction bases not matched to a gene: 12. CDR3 loop: CASSQARTGRRSTEAFF. The DNA of the CDR3 is TGCGCCAGCAGCCAAGCTCGGACAGGACGAAGGAGCACTGAAGCTTTCTTT.

The chain is built from TRBV6-5 and TRBJ2-1; TRBD2 aligns across 11 bases. Germline CDR1 MNHEY, CDR2 SVGAGI. The CDR3 has 15 amino acids. V lost 5 bases and J lost 2; bases outside the gene matches: 2. The DNA for the CDR3 is TGTGCCAGCAGTACGACTAGCGGGACCTACAATGAGCAGTTCTTC. This gives the protein CASSTTSGTYNEQFF.

The chain is built from TRBV27 and TRBJ1-2; maybe TRBD1 (5 bases). The germline gives CDR1 MNHEY, CDR2 SMNVEV (reference sequence). Trimming removed 3 bases at V and 6 bases at J, with 11 bases between. The CDR3 spans 13 residues. The CDR3 region is CASSFRQGHGYTF. The CDR3 nucleotides are TGTGCCAGCAGTTTTCGCCAGGGCCATGGCTACACCTTC.

The chain employs TRBV7-9 and TRBJ1-3; 9 bases are a match to TRBD1. The CDR3 runs to 17 residues. CDR1 is SEHNR and CDR2 is FQNEAQ in the germline V gene (reference sequence). The V gene end was trimmed by 3 bases and the J gene end by 4 bases; junction bases not matched to a gene: 10. CDR3 loop: CASSFFGQGISGNTIYF. The CDR3 DNA is TGTGCCAGCAGCTTTTTTGGACAGGGGATTTCAGGAAACACCATATATTTT.

The V gene is TRBV28, the J gene TRBJ2-7, with 9 bases matching TRBD2. The germline V gene has CDR1 MDHEN and CDR2 SYDVKM. The trim removed 4 bases at V and 0 bases at J, leaving 7 bases unmatched. The CDR3 covers 16 residues. The CDR3 protein is CASSSRSSGSSYEQYF. The CDR3 DNA reads as TGTGCCAGCAGTTCCCGGAGTAGCGGGAGCTCCTACGAGCAGTACTTC.

The chain joins TRBV24-1 to TRBJ1-4, with D hard to call. The CDR3 loop spans 12 amino acids. Trimming shortened V by 1 base and J by 16 bases, and 12 bases separated the two germline ends. Germline values: CDR1 KGHDR, CDR2 SFDVKD. CDR3 sequence reads: CATSDLSGVWFF. The CDR3 DNA follows: TGTGCCACCAGTGATTTATCCGGGGTGTGGTTTTTT.

The chain is built from TRBV7-6 and TRBJ1-1; no definite D call. CDR1 is SGHVS and CDR2 is FNYEAQ in the germline V gene. The V end was cut by 7 bases, the J end by 4 bases, with 19 bases between. The CDR3 sequence is 15 residues long. The CDR3 reads CASNEGEVLGTEAFF. CDR3 DNA sequence: TGTGCCAGCAATGAGGGCGAGGTTTTGGGCACTGAAGCTTTCTTT.